This section outlines one TCR beta chain sequence together with its context. One end of the junction fails to match germline, which may point to a read error. Clones were read by immunoSEQ multiplex PCR, and TCRdb kept only the in-frame ones, dropping some. The sample lists fewer than 90,000 clones, 94% seen once, with over 1.5% in the top ten. The data derive from a study of T cell changes during pregnancy in multiple sclerosis. The TCR was taken from a female donor in good health, enrolled as a control in a pregnancy study. The sequencing used peripheral blood, collected after pregnancy.

This CDR3 reads CASSLGRGSPF. The CDR3 coding sequence is TGCGCCAGCAGCTTGGGTAGGGGGTCACCCTTC. The chain has TRBV5-1 and TRBJ2-7, with a possible D match to TRBD1 (6 bases). CDR1 and CDR2 (germline): SGHRS, YFSETQ. This CDR3 has 11 amino acids.